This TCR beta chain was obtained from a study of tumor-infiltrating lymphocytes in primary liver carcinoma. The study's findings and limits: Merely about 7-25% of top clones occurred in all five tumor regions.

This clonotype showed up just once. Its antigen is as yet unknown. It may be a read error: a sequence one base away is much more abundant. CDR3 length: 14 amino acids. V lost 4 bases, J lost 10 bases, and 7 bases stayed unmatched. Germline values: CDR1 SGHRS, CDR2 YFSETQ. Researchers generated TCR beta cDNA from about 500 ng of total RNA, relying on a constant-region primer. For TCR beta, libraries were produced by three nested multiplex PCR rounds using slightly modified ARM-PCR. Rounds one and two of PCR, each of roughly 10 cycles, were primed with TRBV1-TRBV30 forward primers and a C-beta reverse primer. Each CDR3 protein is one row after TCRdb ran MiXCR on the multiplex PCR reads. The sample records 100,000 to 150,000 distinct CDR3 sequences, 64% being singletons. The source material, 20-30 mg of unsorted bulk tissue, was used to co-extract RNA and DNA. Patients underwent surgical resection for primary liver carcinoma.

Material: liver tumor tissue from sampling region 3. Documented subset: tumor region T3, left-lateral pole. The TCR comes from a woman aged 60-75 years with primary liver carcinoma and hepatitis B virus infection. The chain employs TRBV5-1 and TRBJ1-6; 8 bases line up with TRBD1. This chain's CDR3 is CASSRQGSGSPLHF. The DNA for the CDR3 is TGCGCCAGCAGCAGACAGGGGAGCGGATCACCCCTCCACTTT.